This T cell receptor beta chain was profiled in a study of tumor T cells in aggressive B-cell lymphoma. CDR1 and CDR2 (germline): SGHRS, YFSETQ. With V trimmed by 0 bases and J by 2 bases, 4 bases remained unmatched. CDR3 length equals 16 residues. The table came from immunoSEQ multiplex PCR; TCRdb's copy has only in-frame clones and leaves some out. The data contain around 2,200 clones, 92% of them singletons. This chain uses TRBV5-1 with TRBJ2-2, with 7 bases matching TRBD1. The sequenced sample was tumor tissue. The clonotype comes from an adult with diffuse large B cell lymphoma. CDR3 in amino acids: CASSLGTGVNTGELFF. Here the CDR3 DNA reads TGCGCCAGCAGCTTGGGAACAGGGGTCAACACCGGGGAGCTGTTTTTT.